A single sample is the source of the 18 T cell receptor beta chains below, sequenced in a study of OX40 agonist ivuxolimab in advanced cancers. Repertoires were generated with immunoSEQ multiplex PCR, while TCRdb's copy carries only in-frame clones and drops some. The table records 95,000 to 120,000 clones, 80% to 95% of them present only once. The sequences come from CD4+ or CD8+ T cells sorted from blood, collected in a trial of the OX40 agonist ivuxolimab. The receptors stem from an adult with an advanced solid tumor such as melanoma, head and neck, liver or kidney cancer.

V is TRBV25-1 and J is TRBJ1-1; no reliable D call. The CDR3 is made up of 13 amino acids. V dropped 5 bases and J dropped 3 bases, with 10 bases sitting between them. CDR1 and CDR2 from the germline V gene are MGHDK and SYGVNS. CDR3 sequence: CASSLSRDTEAFF. The CDR3 bases are TGTGCCAGCAGTCTAAGTAGGGACACTGAAGCTTTCTTT.

The rearrangement links TRBV6-5 to TRBJ1-2; D unclear. The V and J ends lost 0 bases and 0 bases respectively, with 8 bases between them. Germline V gene sequence: CDR1 MNHEY, CDR2 SVGAGI. The CDR3 is 15 residues long. The CDR3 DNA follows: TGTGCCAGCAGTTACTCGTGGTCTGCTAACTATGGCTACACCTTC. This encodes CASSYSWSANYGYTF.

The count of this clone is one. The chain carries TRBV5-4 and TRBJ1-4, with 8 bases aligning to TRBD1. The germline V gene has CDR1 SGHNT and CDR2 YYREEE (reference sequence). The CDR3 runs to 16 residues. With V trimmed by 2 bases and J by 7 bases, 10 bases remained unmatched. The CDR3 loop is CASSLRSGQDSEKLFF. In nucleotides, the CDR3 is TGTGCCAGCAGCTTAAGGTCGGGACAGGATAGTGAAAAACTGTTTTTT.

The chain links TRBV5-1 to TRBJ2-3; D may be TRBD1 (5 bases). The ends were cut back, 4 bases at V and 5 bases at J, with 11 bases in the middle. Germline CDR1 and CDR2: SGHRS and YFSETQ. The length of the CDR3 is 13 residues. CDR3 residues: CASSIDRVDTQYF. CDR3 nucleotides: TGCGCCAGCAGCATCGACAGAGTAGATACGCAGTATTTT. The entire variable domain, with the rest obtained from reference TRBV5-1 and TRBJ2-3, is as follows: KAGVTQTPRYLIKTRGQQVTLSCSPISGHRSVSWYQQTPGQGLQFLFEYFSETQRNKGNFPGRFSGRQFSNSRSEMNVSTLELGDSALYLCASSIDRVDTQYFGPGTRLTVL.

This chain links TRBV2 with TRBJ1-2, with D possibly TRBD1 on 5 matching bases. Germline V gives CDR1 SNHLY, CDR2 FYNNEI. V shed 2 bases and J shed 1 base, with 11 bases lying between them. There are 15 residues in the CDR3. CDR3 loop: CASSESGPLNYGYTF. In nucleotides, the CDR3 is TGTGCCAGCAGTGAATCGGGACCTCTTAACTATGGCTACACCTTC.

This chain connects TRBV5-1 to TRBJ2-7; D possibly corresponds to TRBD2 (6 bases). Germline loops: CDR1 SGHRS, CDR2 YFSETQ. The CDR3 has 14 amino acids. The V and J ends lost 3 bases and 2 bases respectively, with 12 bases between them. This CDR3 reads CASSSGLTPYEQYF. The DNA of the CDR3 is TGCGCCAGCAGCTCGGGACTTACCCCCTACGAGCAGTACTTC.

The chain couples TRBV14 to TRBJ2-7; D possibly corresponds to TRBD1 (5 bases). V was clipped by 5 bases and J by 2 bases, with 10 bases between them. This CDR3 is 13 amino acids long. CDR1 SGHDN and CDR2 FVKESK come from the germline V gene. CDR3 sequence (DNA): TGTGCCAGCAGCTTGGTGGGGCCCTACGAGCAGTACTTC. Protein sequence: CASSLVGPYEQYF.

The genes are TRBV2 and TRBJ2-5; D uncertain. V dropped 1 base and J dropped 7 bases, with 10 bases sitting between them. CDR3 size: 13 residues. Germline V lookup: CDR1 SNHLY, CDR2 FYNNEI. CDR3 sequence reads: CASSEGVVATQYF. CDR3 nucleotides: TGTGCCAGCAGTGAAGGGGTCGTTGCGACCCAGTACTTC.

The chain combines TRBV6-5 with TRBJ1-4; 8 positions agree with TRBD1. The CDR3 consists of 13 residues. Germline V gene data show CDR1 as MNHEY and CDR2 as SVGAGI. Trimming at V came to 8 bases and at J to 5 bases, leaving 4 bases not matched to a gene. The CDR3 loop is CASRDRRNEKLFF. The CDR3, as DNA: TGTGCCAGCCGGGACAGGCGGAATGAAAAACTGTTTTTT.

The V and J genes are TRBV6-4 and TRBJ1-5; D remains unclear. V gave up 5 bases and J gave up 5 bases, with 10 bases separating them. The CDR3 has 13 amino acids. Germline assignment: CDR1 MRHNA and CDR2 SNTAGT. CDR3 sequence: CASSPERDQPQHF. The CDR3 nucleotides are TGTGCCAGCAGTCCCGAACGCGATCAGCCCCAGCATTTT.

This sequence joins TRBV28 and TRBJ2-6; D ambiguous. Germline assignment: CDR1 MDHEN and CDR2 SYDVKM. V lost 5 bases to trimming and J lost 4 bases, with 12 bases between them. This CDR3 contains 15 residues. CDR3 bases: TGTGCCAGCAGTCCCTCCGGGCGGGGGGCCAACGTCCTGACTTTC. It translates to CASSPSGRGANVLTF.

The chain carries TRBV9 and TRBJ2-1, with 12 bases fitting TRBD2. This CDR3 region has 15 residues. Germline CDR1 SGDLS, CDR2 YYNGEE. The trim removed 3 bases at V and 8 bases at J, leaving 6 bases unmatched. The CDR3 loop reads CASSARLAGAHEQFF. CDR3 DNA: TGTGCCAGCAGCGCCCGACTAGCGGGAGCACATGAGCAGTTCTTC.

The chain recombines TRBV30 with TRBJ1-1, with D unclear. CDR3 length equals 14 residues. Per the germline V gene, CDR1 is GTSNPN and CDR2 is SVGIG (reference sequence). V was cut by 3 bases and J by 0 bases, with 11 bases left in between. CDR3: CAWRTFLMNTEAFF. Here the CDR3 DNA reads TGTGCCTGGAGGACGTTCCTAATGAACACTGAAGCTTTCTTT.

This chain joins TRBV29-1 and TRBJ2-3; D ambiguous. The CDR3 spans 15 residues. CDR1 is SQVTM, CDR2 ANQGSEA, per germline. Trimming cost V 0 bases and J 0 bases, with 10 bases left between them. CDR3 DNA sequence: TGCAGCGTTGAAGATCGCGCCTTAAGCACAGATACGCAGTATTTT. This translates into CSVEDRALSTDTQYF.

The V call is TRBV13, the J call TRBJ1-2; D is unresolved. The germline gives CDR1 PRHDT, CDR2 FYEKMQ (reference sequence). V was cut by 5 bases and J by 4 bases, with 8 bases left in between. This CDR3 spans 12 amino acids. CDR3 nucleotide sequence: TGTGCCAGCAGCCTGGGCTCCTATGGCTACACCTTC. It codes for CASSLGSYGYTF. The whole variable domain, filled in from reference TRBV13 and TRBJ1-2, reads AAGVIQSPRHLIKEKRETATLKCYPIPRHDTVYWYQQGPGQDPQFLISFYEKMQSDKGSIPDRFSAQQFSDYHSELNMSSLELGDSALYFCASSLGSYGYTFGSGTRLTVV.

The V call is TRBV5-1, the J call TRBJ2-7, with TRBD2 as a possible D gene (6 bases). The V end was cut by 8 bases, the J end by 12 bases, with 30 bases between. CDR1 and CDR2 (germline): SGHRS, YFSETQ. The CDR3 is 15 amino acids. Here the CDR3 reads CASCPGTSDNSRWYF. The CDR3 coding sequence is TGCGCCAGTTGTCCCGGGACTTCCGATAACTCCCGCTGGTACTTC.

J is TRBJ1-4 and V is TRBV4-1; unclear D gene. There are 18 residues in the CDR3. V lost 2 bases, J lost 6 bases, and 22 bases lay in between. Per the germline V gene, CDR1 is MGHRA and CDR2 is YSYEKL. CDR3 sequence: CASSQPPSRGGNYEKLFF. The CDR3 bases are TGCGCCAGCAGCCAACCTCCCTCTAGAGGTGGGAATTATGAAAAACTGTTTTTT.

J is TRBJ1-5 and V is TRBV9; D perhaps matches TRBD1 (6 bases). The V end lost 4 bases, the J end lost 9 bases, and 20 bases lay between the germline ends. Germline CDR1 and CDR2: SGDLS and YYNGEE. The CDR3 has 15 amino acids. The CDR3 bases are TGTGCCAGCAGCAGAGGGGGGCAGGGGAAGGGGCCCCAGCATTTT. Protein product: CASSRGGQGKGPQHF.